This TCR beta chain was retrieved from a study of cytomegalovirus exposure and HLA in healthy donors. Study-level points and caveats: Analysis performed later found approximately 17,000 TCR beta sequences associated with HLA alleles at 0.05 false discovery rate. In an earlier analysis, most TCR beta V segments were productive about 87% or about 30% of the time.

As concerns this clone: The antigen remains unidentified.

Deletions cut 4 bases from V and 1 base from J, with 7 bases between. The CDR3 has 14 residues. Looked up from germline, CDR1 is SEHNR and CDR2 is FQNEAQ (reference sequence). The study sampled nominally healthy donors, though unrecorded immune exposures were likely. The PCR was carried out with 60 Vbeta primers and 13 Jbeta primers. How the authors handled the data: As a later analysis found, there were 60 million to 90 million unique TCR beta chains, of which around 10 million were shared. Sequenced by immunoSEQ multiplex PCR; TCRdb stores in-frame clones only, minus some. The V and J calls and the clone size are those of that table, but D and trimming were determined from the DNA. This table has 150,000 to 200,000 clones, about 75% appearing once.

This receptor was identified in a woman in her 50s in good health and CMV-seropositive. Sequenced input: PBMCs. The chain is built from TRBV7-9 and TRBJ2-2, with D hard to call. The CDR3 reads CASSYSWNTGELFF. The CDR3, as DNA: TGTGCCAGCAGCTACAGCTGGAACACCGGGGAGCTGTTTTTT.